These 8 T cell receptor beta chains share one sample of origin, sequenced in a study of blood T cell repertoires in COVID-19. Libraries were prepared by immunoSEQ multiplex PCR; TCRdb keeps only in-frame clonotypes and omits some of them. The sample lists 200,000 to 300,000 clones, approximately 90% occurring once. The specimen was PBMCs or T cells enriched from blood (not recorded which). The receptors were gathered from a woman aged 25 to 39 who had recovered from COVID-19.

Notes on this clone: At one of its ends the junction is not consistent with the germline gene, which may arise from a read error. CDR3 bases: TGTGCTAGCAGCGCGAACCCGGGACCAGGGGGGAATGAGCAGTTCTTC. This sequence encodes CASSANPGPGGNEQFF. The rearrangement uses TRBV7-7 and TRBJ2-1, with TRBD1 as a possible D gene (7 bases). CDR1 is SSHAT, CDR2 FNYEAQ, per germline (reference sequence). The CDR3 sequence is 16 residues long.

The rearrangement uses TRBV5-1 and TRBJ1-3; the match to TRBD1 covers 7 bases. Germline CDR1 SGHRS, CDR2 YFSETQ. CDR3 length: 15 amino acids. Trimming removed 4 bases from V and 3 bases from J; junction bases left unmatched: 7. The CDR3 region is CASSRGQLVGNTIYF. CDR3 nucleotide sequence: TGCGCCAGCAGCAGGGGACAGTTGGTTGGAAACACCATATATTTT.

The chain couples TRBV30 to TRBJ1-1, with D tentatively TRBD1 (5 bases). Trimming left V 1 base short and J 5 bases short, with 8 bases between. The CDR3 covers 12 residues. The germline V gene has CDR1 GTSNPN and CDR2 SVGIG (reference sequence). The CDR3 loop reads CAWSAGWTEAFF. CDR3 nucleotide sequence: TGTGCCTGGAGTGCAGGGTGGACTGAAGCTTTCTTT.

The rearrangement links TRBV5-8 to TRBJ1-2; no reliable D call. Trimming took 2 bases from V and 8 from J, leaving 13 bases between them. The CDR3 spans 13 residues. Germline values: CDR1 SGHTS, CDR2 YDEGEE. CDR3 coding DNA: TGTGCCAGCAGCTTCCCCGCTACTAGGGGCTACACCTTC. It codes for CASSFPATRGYTF.

The chain uses TRBV11-2 and TRBJ2-7; D is possibly TRBD2 (5 bases). V was trimmed by 3 bases and J by 5 bases, leaving 14 bases between them. The CDR3 covers 14 residues. CDR1 and CDR2 from the germline V gene are SGHAT and FQNNGV. The DNA for the CDR3 is TGTGCCAGCAGCTTTAACGTGAGGGAGCACGAGCAGTACTTC. Translating it yields CASSFNVREHEQYF.

J is TRBJ2-1 and V is TRBV4-3, with 8 bases aligning to TRBD1. Germline V gene data show CDR1 as LGHNA and CDR2 as YSLEER. Germline trimming cut 2 bases from V and 3 bases from J; bases unmatched to any gene: 6. This CDR3 has 16 residues. The CDR3 region is CASSQLRTGIYNEQFF. Written as DNA, the CDR3 is TGCGCCAGCAGCCAACTCCGGACAGGGATCTACAATGAGCAGTTCTTC.

This clone was counted once. V gene TRBV28 combines with J gene TRBJ2-1; D is possibly TRBD2 (5 bases). The V and J ends lost 3 bases and 4 bases respectively, with 10 bases between them. There are 14 residues in the CDR3. Germline assignment: CDR1 MDHEN and CDR2 SYDVKM. In DNA form, the CDR3 reads TGTGCCAGCAGTTTCGGCGGGTCTTACAATGAGCAGTTCTTC. Translation: CASSFGGSYNEQFF.

The chain joins TRBV5-1 to TRBJ2-3; D perhaps matches TRBD2 (5 bases). Trimming removed 4 bases at V and 3 bases at J, with 18 bases between. The CDR3 has 16 amino acids. Germline values: CDR1 SGHRS, CDR2 YFSETQ. The CDR3 coding sequence is TGCGCCAGCAGCCCTCGCGACCGGGAAGGTACAGATACGCAGTATTTT. It specifies CASSPRDREGTDTQYF.